The subject of this entry is one T cell receptor beta chain. Trimming left V 4 bases short and J 1 base short, with 4 bases between. The CDR3 extends over 12 amino acids. Per the germline V gene, CDR1 is LNHDA and CDR2 is SQIVND (reference sequence). The record originates from a study of control samples from healthy donors and cancer patients. Data came from immunoSEQ multiplex PCR; TCRdb stores just in-frame clones and leaves some out. The data hold about 70,000 clones, with more than 80% observed a single time. This TCR came from a woman between 50 and 59 years old with lung cancer. This chain uses TRBV19 with TRBJ1-1; D gene unclear. Material: PBMCs. CDR3 nucleotide sequence: TGTGCCAGTAGTAGTCGGAACACTGAAGCTTTCTTT. Its protein product is CASSSRNTEAFF.